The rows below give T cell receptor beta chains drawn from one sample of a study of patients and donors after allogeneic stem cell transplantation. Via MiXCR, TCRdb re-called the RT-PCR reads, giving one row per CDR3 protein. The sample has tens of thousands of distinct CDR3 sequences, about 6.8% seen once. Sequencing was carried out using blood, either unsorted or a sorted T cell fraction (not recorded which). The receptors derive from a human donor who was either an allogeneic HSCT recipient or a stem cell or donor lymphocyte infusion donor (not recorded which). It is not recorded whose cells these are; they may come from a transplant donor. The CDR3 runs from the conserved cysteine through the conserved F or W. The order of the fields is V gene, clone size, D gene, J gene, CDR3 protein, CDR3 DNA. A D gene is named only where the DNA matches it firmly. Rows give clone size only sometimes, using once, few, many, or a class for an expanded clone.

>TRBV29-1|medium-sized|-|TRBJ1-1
CSVEDRPGLQNTEAFF
TGCAGCGTTGAAGATCGACCGGGACTCCAAAACACTGAAGCTTTCTTT
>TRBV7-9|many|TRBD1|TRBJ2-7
CAGGRSRGGHEQYF
TGTGCGGGCGGCAGGAGTAGAGGGGGCCACGAGCAGTACTTC
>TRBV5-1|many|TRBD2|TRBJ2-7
CASSEGLEAQYF
TGCGCCAGCAGCGAAGGACTAGAGGCGCAGTACTTC
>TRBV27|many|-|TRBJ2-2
CASTPSGGSGELFF
TGTGCCAGCACCCCGAGTGGAGGTTCCGGGGAGCTGTTTTTT
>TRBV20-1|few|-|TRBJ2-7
CSARDLEDYEQYF
TGCAGTGCTAGAGATTTGGAGGACTACGAGCAGTACTTC
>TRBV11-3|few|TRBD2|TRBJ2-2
CASSLRLAANTGELFF
TGTGCCAGCAGCTTACGGCTAGCGGCCAACACCGGGGAGCTGTTTTTT
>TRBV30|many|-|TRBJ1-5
CAWSRDGYSNQPQHF
TGTGCCTGGAGTAGGGACGGATATAGCAATCAGCCCCAGCATTTT
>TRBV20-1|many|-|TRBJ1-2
CSARDPPLDYTF
TGCAGTGCCCGTGACCCCCCACTAGACTACACCTTC
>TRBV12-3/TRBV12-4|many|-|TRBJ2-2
CASSLGGAVGELFF
TGTGCCAGCAGTTTAGGGGGGGCCGTAGGGGAGCTGTTTTTT
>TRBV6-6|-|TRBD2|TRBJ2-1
CASSGRAYNEQFF
TGTGCCAGCAGCGGGAGGGCCTACAATGAGCAGTTCTTC
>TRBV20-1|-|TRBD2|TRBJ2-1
CSVGLAVDEQFF
TGCAGTGTTGGACTAGCGGTCGATGAGCAGTTCTTC
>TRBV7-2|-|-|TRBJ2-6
CASSSRGSGANVLTF
TGTGCCAGCAGCTCGAGGGGCTCTGGGGCCAACGTCCTGACTTTC
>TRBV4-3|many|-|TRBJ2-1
CASSQARQGYNEQFF
TGCGCCAGCAGCCAAGCCCGGCAGGGGTACAATGAGCAGTTCTTC
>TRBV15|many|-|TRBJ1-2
CATTRRGDAPGYTF
TGTGCCACCACCCGGAGGGGGGACGCGCCCGGCTACACCTTC
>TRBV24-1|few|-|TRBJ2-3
CATSDLGSSTDTQYF
TGTGCCACCAGTGATTTAGGGAGTAGCACAGATACGCAGTATTTT
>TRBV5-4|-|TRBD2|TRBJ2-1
CASSPGLAGRVHEQFF
TGTGCCAGCAGCCCCGGACTAGCGGGACGGGTACATGAGCAGTTCTTC
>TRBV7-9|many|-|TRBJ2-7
CASSSPLPFYEQYF
TGTGCCAGCAGCTCCCCTTTGCCCTTCTACGAGCAGTACTTC
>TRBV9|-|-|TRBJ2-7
CASSVEGGGDEQYF
TGTGCCAGCAGCGTAGAAGGAGGGGGCGACGAGCAGTACTTC
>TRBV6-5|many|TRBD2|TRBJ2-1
CASTRQLAGGLNEQFF
TGTGCCAGCACTAGGCAGCTAGCGGGAGGGCTAAATGAGCAGTTCTTC
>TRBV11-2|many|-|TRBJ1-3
CASSLRGPLSGNTIYF
TGTGCCAGCAGCTTACGGGGGCCTCTCTCTGGAAACACCATATATTTT
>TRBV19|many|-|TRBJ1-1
CASSMAGGTEAFF
TGTGCCAGTAGTATGGCCGGGGGAACTGAAGCTTTCTTT
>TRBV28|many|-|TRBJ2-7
CATRRGGSYEQYF
TGTGCCACCCGACGGGGCGGAAGCTACGAGCAGTACTTC